This is a list of T cell receptor beta chains from one sample in a study of T cell repertoires in cytomegalovirus infection. No cognate antigen is known for these TCRs. TCRdb re-called the reads with MiXCR, one entry per CDR3 protein. The sample has roughly 990,000 distinct CDR3 sequences; around 32% are singletons. This specimen was cultured CD8+ T cells from PBMCs, taken from culture after CMV antigen stimulation. The receptors derive from a human donor in good health (CMV status not recorded). Some clones in this sample may be carry-over from other donors' samples. CDR3s include the opening cysteine and the closing phenylalanine or tryptophan. D genes are given only for firm matches. The size of a clone is reported for some rows only, either as once, few or many, or as a class for expanded clones.

abundance	d_gene	j_gene	v_gene	CDR3nt	CDR3aa
-	TRBD1	TRBJ1-5	TRBV7-9	TGTGCCAGCAGCCACTGGAATTTTCCGGGACAGGGGGGTTCCAATCAGCCCCAGCATTTT	CASSHWNFPGQGGSNQPQHF
-	TRBD1	TRBJ1-6	TRBV12-3/TRBV12-4	TGTGCCAGCAGGCCGCGGGGACAGCGAAATTCACCCCTCCACTTT	CASRPRGQRNSPLHF
few	TRBD1	TRBJ1-5	TRBV27	TGTGCCAGCAGTTTATGGGGACAGGGATCTCAGCCCCAGCATTTT	CASSLWGQGSQPQHF
-	-	TRBJ1-2	TRBV6-2/TRBV6-3	TGTGCCAGCACCAACGGGAACACCCGCTACACCTTC	CASTNGNTRYTF
-	-	TRBJ1-5	TRBV7-9	TGTGCCACCCGGGGGGGAGGGAGCAATCAGCCCCAGCATTTT	CATRGGGSNQPQHF
many	-	TRBJ2-5	TRBV12-3/TRBV12-4	TGTGCCAGCAGTGACGTTCAAGAGACCCAGTACTTC	CASSDVQETQYF
few	-	TRBJ1-2	TRBV28	TGTGCCAGCAGTTGGGGAGGGGGGGCGAATGGCTACACCTTC	CASSWGGGANGYTF
-	-	TRBJ1-5	TRBV6-8	TGTGCCAGCAGGGGGGACGCTGGAGGCAATCAGCCCCAGCATTTT	CASRGDAGGNQPQHF
-	-	TRBJ2-1	TRBV4-1	TGCGCCAGCAGCCAAGATCGTGGGGCCCGTAGGTATGAGCAGTTCTTC	CASSQDRGARRYEQFF
-	TRBD1	TRBJ1-1	TRBV5-4	TGTGCCAGCAGCTTGTCTGGGGACAGGGGAACTGAAGCTTTCTTT	CASSLSGDRGTEAFF
-	-	TRBJ2-2	TRBV10-1	TGCGCCAGCAGTGAGTTACGCGCGAACACCGGGGAGCTGTTTTTT	CASSELRANTGELFF
-	TRBD1	TRBJ2-2	TRBV7-9	TGTGCCAGCAGCTTACCCAGGGGGAATCACGGGGAGCTGTTTTTT	CASSLPRGNHGELFF
-	-	TRBJ1-2	TRBV20-1	TGCAGTGCCCAAATAGGGGGTTACTATGGCTACACCTTC	CSAQIGGYYGYTF
few	TRBD1	TRBJ1-2	TRBV5-6	TGTGCCAGCAATACAGGGGGGACCTCTATGGTTGGCTACACCTTC	CASNTGGTSMVGYTF
-	-	TRBJ1-1	TRBV7-9	TGTGCCAGCAGCTTAGTTTGGGGCCCGAACACTGAAGCTTTCTTT	CASSLVWGPNTEAFF
many	-	TRBJ2-1	TRBV6-5	TGTGCCAGCAGTTACCACCCGGGGTACAATGAGCAGTTCTTC	CASSYHPGYNEQFF
many	-	TRBJ2-2	TRBV12-3/TRBV12-4	TGTGCCAGCAGTTTAGCTTATTGGACACAGAACACCGGGGAGCTGTTTTTT	CASSLAYWTQNTGELFF
few	-	TRBJ2-1	TRBV4-2	TGTGCCAGCAGGCAACGGGATGAGCAGTTCTTC	CASRQRDEQFF
many	-	TRBJ2-7	TRBV7-9	TGTGCCAGCAGCCCCCCTCCAGGGGAAGCATACGAGCAGTACTTC	CASSPPPGEAYEQYF
few	TRBD1	TRBJ1-2	TRBV7-3	TGTGCCAGCAGCTCCGCAGGGACAGACTATGGCTACACCTTC	CASSSAGTDYGYTF
-	-	TRBJ1-2	TRBV5-4	TGTGCCAGCAGCTTAGGGTTCGACAGGAATCATGGCTACACCTTC	CASSLGFDRNHGYTF
-	-	TRBJ2-5	TRBV2	TGTGCCAGCATCCCGGGGTCGCCAGAGACCCAGTACTTC	CASIPGSPETQYF
-	-	TRBJ2-7	TRBV7-6	TGTGCCAGCAGTCCCTCACTCGGGGGTGACGAGCAGTACTTC	CASSPSLGGDEQYF
-	TRBD1	TRBJ1-6	TRBV7-6	TGTGCCAGCAGCGCAACAGGGGGCACAGAATCACCCCTCCACTTT	CASSATGGTESPLHF
many	-	TRBJ1-3	TRBV6-1	TGTGCCAGCAGTGACTCCTGGGGGCGGTCCCGTTACCGGAGAAACACCATATATTTT	CASSDSWGRSRYRRNTIYF
many	TRBD1	TRBJ2-1	TRBV7-3	TGTGCCAGCAGCTTGACAGGGTTAAATGAGCAGTTCTTC	CASSLTGLNEQFF
-	TRBD1	TRBJ1-1	TRBV11-3	TGTGCCAGCAGCAACCGGACAGGTATGAACACTGAAGCTTTCTTT	CASSNRTGMNTEAFF
-	TRBD2	TRBJ2-1	TRBV19	TGTGCCAGTAGTTGGCGGGGGGGCCTGAACAATGAGCAGTTCTTC	CASSWRGGLNNEQFF
-	TRBD1	TRBJ2-1	TRBV24-1	TGTGCCACCAGTGATCCGACAGGGCCCTACAATGAGCAGTTCTTC	CATSDPTGPYNEQFF
few	-	TRBJ1-2	TRBV27	TGTGCCAGCAGTTTAGGTTCGGGGGGCAACTATGGCTACACCTTC	CASSLGSGGNYGYTF
few	-	TRBJ2-5	TRBV4-3	TGCGCCAGCAGCCCTCACTTAGCGAGTCAAGAGACCCAGTACTTC	CASSPHLASQETQYF
-	-	TRBJ2-5	TRBV5-4	TGTGCCAGCAGCCTTACAGGGTCCTGGGAACAAGAGACCCAGTACTTC	CASSLTGSWEQETQYF
-	-	TRBJ1-2	TRBV20-1	TGCAGTGCTAGAGATTACGGGGAAGCTAACTATGGCTACACCTTC	CSARDYGEANYGYTF